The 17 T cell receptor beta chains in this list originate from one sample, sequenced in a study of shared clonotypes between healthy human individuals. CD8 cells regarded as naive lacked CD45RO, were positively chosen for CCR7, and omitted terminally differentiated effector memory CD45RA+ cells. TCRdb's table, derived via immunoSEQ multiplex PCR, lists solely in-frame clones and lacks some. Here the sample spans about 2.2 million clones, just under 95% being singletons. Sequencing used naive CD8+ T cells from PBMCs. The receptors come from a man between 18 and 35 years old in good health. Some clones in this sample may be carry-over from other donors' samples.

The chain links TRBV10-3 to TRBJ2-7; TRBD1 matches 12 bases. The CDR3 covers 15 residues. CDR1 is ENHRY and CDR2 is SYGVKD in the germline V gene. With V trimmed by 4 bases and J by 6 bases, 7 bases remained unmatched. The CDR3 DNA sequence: TGTGCCATCAGTGGGGAGGGACAGGGGGCGGGCGAGCAGTACTTC. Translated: CAISGEGQGAGEQYF.

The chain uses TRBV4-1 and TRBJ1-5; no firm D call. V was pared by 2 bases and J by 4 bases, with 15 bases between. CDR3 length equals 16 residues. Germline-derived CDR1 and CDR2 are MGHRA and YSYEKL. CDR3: CASSQNPGHANQPQHF. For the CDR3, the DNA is TGCGCCAGCAGCCAAAACCCGGGCCACGCTAATCAGCCCCAGCATTTT.

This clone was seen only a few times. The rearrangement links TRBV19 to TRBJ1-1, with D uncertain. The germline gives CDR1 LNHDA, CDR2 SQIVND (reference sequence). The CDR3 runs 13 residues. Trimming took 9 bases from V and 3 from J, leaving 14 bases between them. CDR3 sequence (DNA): TGTGCCAGCAGCATGGACTTACACACTGAAGCTTTCTTT. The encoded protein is CASSMDLHTEAFF.

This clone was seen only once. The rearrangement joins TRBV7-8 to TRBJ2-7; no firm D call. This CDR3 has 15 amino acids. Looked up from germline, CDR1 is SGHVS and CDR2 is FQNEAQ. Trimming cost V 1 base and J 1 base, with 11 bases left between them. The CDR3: CASSLGPGRSYEQYF. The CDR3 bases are TGTGCCAGCAGCTTAGGCCCAGGCAGATCCTACGAGCAGTACTTC. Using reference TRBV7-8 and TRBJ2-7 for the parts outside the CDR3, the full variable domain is GAGVSQSPRYKVAKRGQDVALRCDPISGHVSLFWYQQALGQGPEFLTYFQNEAQLDKSGLPSDRFFAERPEGSVSTLKIQRTQQEDSAVYLCASSLGPGRSYEQYFGPGTRLTVT.

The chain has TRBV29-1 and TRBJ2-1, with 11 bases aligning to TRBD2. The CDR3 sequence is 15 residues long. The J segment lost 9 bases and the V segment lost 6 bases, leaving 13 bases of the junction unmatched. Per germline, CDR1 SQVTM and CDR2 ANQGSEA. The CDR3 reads CSVDTTLAGGGEQFF. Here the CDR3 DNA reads TGCAGCGTCGATACCACTCTAGCGGGAGGCGGTGAGCAGTTCTTC.

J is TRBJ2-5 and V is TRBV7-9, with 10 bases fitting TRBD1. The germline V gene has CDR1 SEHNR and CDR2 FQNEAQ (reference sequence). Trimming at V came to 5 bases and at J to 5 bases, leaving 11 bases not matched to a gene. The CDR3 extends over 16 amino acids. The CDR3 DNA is TGTGCCAGCAGCCCCCGACCGGGACAGGGGCCGGAGACCCAGTACTTC. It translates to CASSPRPGQGPETQYF.

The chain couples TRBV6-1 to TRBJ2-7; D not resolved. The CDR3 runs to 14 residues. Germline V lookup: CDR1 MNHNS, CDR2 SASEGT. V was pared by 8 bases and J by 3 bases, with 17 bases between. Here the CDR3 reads CASDKTVKVYEQYF. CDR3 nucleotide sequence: TGTGCCAGCGATAAAACCGTAAAGGTCTACGAGCAGTACTTC.

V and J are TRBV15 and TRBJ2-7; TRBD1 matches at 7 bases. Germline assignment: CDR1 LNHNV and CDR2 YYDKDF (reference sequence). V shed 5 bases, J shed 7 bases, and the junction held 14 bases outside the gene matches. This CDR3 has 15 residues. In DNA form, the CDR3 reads TGTGCCACCAGCCCGACAGGGATGGGGGTAAGGGAGCAGTACTTC. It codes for CATSPTGMGVREQYF.

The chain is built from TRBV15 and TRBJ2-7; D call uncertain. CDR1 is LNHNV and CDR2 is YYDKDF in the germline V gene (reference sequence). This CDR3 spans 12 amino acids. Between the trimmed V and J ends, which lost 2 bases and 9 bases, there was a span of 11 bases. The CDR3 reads CATSRKSERQYF. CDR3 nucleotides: TGTGCCACCAGCAGAAAAAGCGAACGGCAGTACTTC.

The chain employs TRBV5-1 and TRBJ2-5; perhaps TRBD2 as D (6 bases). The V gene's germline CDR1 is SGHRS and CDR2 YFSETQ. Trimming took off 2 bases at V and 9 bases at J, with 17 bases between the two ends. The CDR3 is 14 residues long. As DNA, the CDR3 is TGCGCCAGCAGCTTAGGCGCGGGGCCGTTTTCCCAGTACTTC. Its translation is CASSLGAGPFSQYF.

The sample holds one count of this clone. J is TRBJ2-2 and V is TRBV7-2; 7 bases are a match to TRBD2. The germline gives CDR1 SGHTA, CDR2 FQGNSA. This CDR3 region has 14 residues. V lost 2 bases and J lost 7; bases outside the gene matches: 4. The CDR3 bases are TGTGCCAGCAGCTTATGGTTAGCGGGCGGGGAGCTGTTTTTT. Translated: CASSLWLAGGELFF.

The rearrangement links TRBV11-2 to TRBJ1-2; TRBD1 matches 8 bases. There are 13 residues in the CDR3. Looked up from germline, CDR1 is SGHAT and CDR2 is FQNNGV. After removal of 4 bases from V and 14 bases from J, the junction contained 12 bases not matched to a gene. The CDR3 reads CASSYGTGSWLTF. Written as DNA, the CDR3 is TGTGCCAGCAGCTATGGGACAGGCTCTTGGCTGACCTTC.

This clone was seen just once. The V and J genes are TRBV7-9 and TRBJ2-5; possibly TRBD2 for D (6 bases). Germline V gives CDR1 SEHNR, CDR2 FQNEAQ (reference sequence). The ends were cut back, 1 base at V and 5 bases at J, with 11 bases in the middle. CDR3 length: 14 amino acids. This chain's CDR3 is CASSLEIRGETQYF. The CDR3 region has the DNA TGTGCCAGCAGCTTAGAAATCCGGGGGGAGACCCAGTACTTC.

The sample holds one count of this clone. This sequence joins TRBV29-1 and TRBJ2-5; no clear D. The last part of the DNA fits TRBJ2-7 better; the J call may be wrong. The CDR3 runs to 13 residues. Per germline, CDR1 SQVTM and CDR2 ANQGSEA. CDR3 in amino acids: CSVVEFTNYEQYF. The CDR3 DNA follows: TGCAGCGTTGTTGAGTTTACCAACTACGAGCAGTACTTC.

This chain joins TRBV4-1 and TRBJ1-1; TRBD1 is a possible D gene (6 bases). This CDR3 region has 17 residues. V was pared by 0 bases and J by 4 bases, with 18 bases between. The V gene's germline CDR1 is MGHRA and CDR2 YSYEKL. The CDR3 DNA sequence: TGCGCCAGCAGCCAAGAGAGGGGGGGTTTCGGAACCACTGAAGCTTTCTTT. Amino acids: CASSQERGGFGTTEAFF.

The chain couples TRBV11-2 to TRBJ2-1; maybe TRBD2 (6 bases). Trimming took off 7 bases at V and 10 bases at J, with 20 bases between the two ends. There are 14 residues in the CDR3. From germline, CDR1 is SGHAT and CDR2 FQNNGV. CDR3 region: CASNLRTYRGEQFF. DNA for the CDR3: TGTGCCAGCAACCTAAGGACATACCGGGGGGAGCAGTTCTTC.

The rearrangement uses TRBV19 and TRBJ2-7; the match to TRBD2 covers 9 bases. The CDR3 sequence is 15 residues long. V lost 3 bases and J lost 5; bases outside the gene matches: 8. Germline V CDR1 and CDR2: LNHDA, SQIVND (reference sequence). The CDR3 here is CASSMREGVDHEQYF. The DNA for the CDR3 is TGTGCCAGTAGTATGCGGGAGGGAGTTGATCACGAGCAGTACTTC.